The 20 T cell receptor beta chains below all came from one sample that was sequenced in a study of blood T cells in healthy people across ages. PCR was performed a second time for 7 to 11 cycles using a sample-barcoded 5' primer and a J-beta primer mix. TCRdb fed the 5' RACE reads into MiXCR, producing one record per CDR3 protein. This table has 660,000 or so distinct CDR3 sequences, roughly 53% appearing once. Sequenced sample: blood. These receptor sequences come from a man aged 60 to 69 in good health.

V and J are TRBV6-6 and TRBJ1-5; possibly TRBD1 for D (5 bases). The V and J ends lost 5 bases and 6 bases respectively, with 11 bases between them. Germline V CDR1 and CDR2: MNHNY, SVGAGI (reference sequence). The CDR3 runs to 13 residues. CDR3 residues: CASSDGAGQPQHF. In DNA, the CDR3 is TGTGCCAGCAGTGACGGGGCAGGTCAGCCCCAGCATTTT.

This clonotype was recorded a few times. A clone one base away is much larger, so this may be a read error. The chain is built from TRBV6-5 and TRBJ2-5; possible D gene TRBD2, 6 bases. CDR1 is MNHEY and CDR2 is SVGAGI in the germline V gene. The CDR3 runs 11 residues. The V and J ends lost 5 bases and 11 bases respectively, with 12 bases between them. CDR3: CASSIRELQYF. CDR3 coding DNA: TGTGCCAGCAGTATCCGGGAGCTGCAGTACTTC.

The rearrangement joins TRBV3-1 to TRBJ2-3, with 11 bases that match TRBD2. V shed 0 bases, J shed 0 bases, and the junction held 5 bases outside the gene matches. From germline, CDR1 is LGHDT and CDR2 YNNKEL (reference sequence). The CDR3 loop spans 18 amino acids. CDR3 loop: CASSQDRLAGGSTDTQYF. As DNA, the CDR3 is TGTGCCAGCAGCCAAGACCGGCTAGCGGGGGGAAGCACAGATACGCAGTATTTT.

The chain couples TRBV6-1 to TRBJ1-2; D is perhaps TRBD1 (5 bases). Germline-derived CDR1 and CDR2 are MNHNS and SASEGT. The CDR3 consists of 13 residues. Between the trimmed V and J ends, which lost 6 bases and 0 bases, there was a span of 8 bases. The CDR3 DNA reads TGTGCCAGCAGCGACAGCTCTAACTATGGCTACACCTTC. Amino acid sequence: CASSDSSNYGYTF.

J is TRBJ2-6 and V is TRBV10-3; D remains unclear. The CDR3 extends over 16 amino acids. The V end was cut by 3 bases, the J end by 1 base, with 10 bases between. Germline V gene sequence: CDR1 ENHRY, CDR2 SYGVKD. This chain's CDR3 is CAISDGGPSGANVLTF. In DNA form, the CDR3 reads TGTGCCATCAGTGACGGTGGGCCATCTGGGGCCAACGTCCTGACTTTC.

The chain employs TRBV3-1 and TRBJ2-7; 14 nucleotides align to TRBD2. TRBJ2-5 explains the end of the DNA better; the J call may be wrong. This CDR3 has 16 residues. Germline loops: CDR1 LGHDT, CDR2 YNNKEL (reference sequence). CDR3 nucleotides: TGTGCCAGCAGCAGACTAGCGGGGGGGACCGCGAAGACCCAGTACTTC. Translating it yields CASSRLAGGTAKTQYF.

This chain connects TRBV20-1 to TRBJ2-1; D call uncertain. With 3 bases removed from V and 10 bases from J, the gap between germline ends came to 13 bases. CDR1 and CDR2 from the germline V gene are DFQATT and SNEGSKA (reference sequence). This CDR3 is 12 amino acids long. The chain's CDR3 is CSARTTWFEQFF. CDR3 nucleotide sequence: TGCAGTGCTAGGACAACATGGTTCGAGCAGTTCTTC.

This clonotype was observed a few times. The chain links TRBV7-2 to TRBJ1-2; 7 bases fit TRBD1. Germline V gene sequence: CDR1 SGHTA, CDR2 FQGNSA. V lost 5 bases and J lost 4; bases outside the gene matches: 10. The length of the CDR3 is 15 residues. Written as DNA, the CDR3 is TGTGCCAGCAGCCCACTCCGGGACAGCTTCTATGGCTACACCTTC. The encoded protein is CASSPLRDSFYGYTF.

This clonotype was picked up a small number of times. This sequence joins TRBV4-1 and TRBJ2-1; 9 bases agree with TRBD2. Germline assignment: CDR1 MGHRA and CDR2 YSYEKL. Losses at the gene ends were 4 bases for V and 2 bases for J; bases not matched to a gene: 18. This CDR3 is 20 amino acids long. CDR3 sequence (DNA): TGCGCCAGCAGCCCCCGGGTTTGGGAGCGGGGGGCCTCTCCCTACAATGAGCAGTTCTTC. The encoded protein is CASSPRVWERGASPYNEQFF.

With respect to this clonotype: Mismatch with germline at one junction end may stem from a read error. V gene TRBV24-1 combines with J gene TRBJ2-5; 7 bases are shared with TRBD1. This CDR3 contains 14 residues. Germline CDR1 is KGHDR and CDR2 is SFDVKD. The CDR3 coding sequence is TGTGCCACCGGATCGGACAGGACACAAGAGACCCAGCACTTC. This codes for CATGSDRTQETQHF.

The table lists this clonotype with many counts. J is TRBJ1-5 and V is TRBV18; D gene unclear. The CDR3 length is 14 residues. Germline CDR1 KGHSH, CDR2 LQKENI. The V end lost 3 bases, the J end lost 3 bases, and 9 bases lay between the germline ends. CDR3 coding DNA: TGTGCCAGCTCACCTCAGGCCTTCAATCAGCCCCAGCATTTT. It encodes CASSPQAFNQPQHF.

V and J are TRBV5-1 and TRBJ2-7; unclear D gene. Trimming pared 4 bases from V and 6 bases from J, leaving 17 bases between. The CDR3 runs to 14 residues. The V gene's germline CDR1 is SGHRS and CDR2 YFSETQ. The CDR3 here is CASSILQERGEQYF. CDR3 nucleotide sequence: TGCGCCAGCAGCATTCTTCAGGAGAGAGGCGAGCAGTACTTC. Using reference TRBV5-1 and TRBJ2-7 for the parts outside the CDR3, the full variable domain is KAGVTQTPRYLIKTRGQQVTLSCSPISGHRSVSWYQQTPGQGLQFLFEYFSETQRNKGNFPGRFSGRQFSNSRSEMNVSTLELGDSALYLCASSILQERGEQYFGPGTRLTVT.

The genes are TRBV20-1 and TRBJ1-2; unclear D gene. From germline, CDR1 is DFQATT and CDR2 SNEGSKA (reference sequence). Trimming pared 5 bases from V and 6 bases from J, leaving 10 bases between. The CDR3 has 11 residues. CDR3 amino acids: CSASGNDGYTF. CDR3 in DNA: TGCAGTGCTTCGGGGAATGATGGCTACACCTTC.

This clonotype was observed a single time. One end of the junction fails to match germline, which may point to a read error. This chain links TRBV3-1 with TRBJ2-7, with unresolved D. TRBJ2-5 matches the DNA end more closely, so the J call is doubtful. The CDR3 runs to 14 residues. Germline CDR1 and CDR2: LGHDT and YNNKEL (reference sequence). The CDR3 loop reads CVSSQGGRPETQYF. Here the CDR3 DNA reads TGTGTCAGCAGCCAAGGCGGCAGGCCAGAGACCCAGTACTTC.

A note on this clonotype: No DNA is shown, since the ends of the CDR3 on it are uncertain; the CDR3 is the one TCRdb lists. The CDR3 loop reads CASSCQETQYFGELFF. The chain is built from TRBV12-3 or TRBV12-4 and TRBJ2-2. Inclusive of both ends, the CDR3 amounts to 16 amino acids.

This sequence joins TRBV9 and TRBJ1-1; maybe TRBD1 (5 bases). The CDR3 runs to 14 residues. Germline-derived CDR1 and CDR2 are SGDLS and YYNGEE. The V end lost 3 bases, the J end lost 1 base, and 10 bases lay between the germline ends. CDR3 amino acids: CASSGGRGNTEAFF. For the CDR3, the DNA is TGTGCCAGCAGCGGCGGGAGGGGGAACACTGAAGCTTTCTTT.

The rearrangement links TRBV12-3 or TRBV12-4 to TRBJ2-2; TRBD2 agrees at 8 bases. The CDR3 extends over 13 amino acids. Unmatched junction bases numbered 3, after V lost 8 bases and J lost 4 bases. CDR3 nucleotide sequence: TGTGCCAGCGCGGGGGGCGGCACCGGGGAGCTGTTTTTT. Residues: CASAGGGTGELFF.

The chain joins TRBV28 to TRBJ1-3, with TRBD1 matching 8 bases. Germline-derived CDR1 and CDR2 are MDHEN and SYDVKM. J lost 2 bases, V lost 4 bases, and 1 base had no gene match. The CDR3 contains 14 residues. The DNA of the CDR3 is TGTGCCAGCAGTTCGACAGGGGCTGGAAACACCATATATTTT. Encoded protein: CASSSTGAGNTIYF.

The chain links TRBV3-1 to TRBJ2-6, with unresolved D. The CDR3 has 14 amino acids. Germline V lookup: CDR1 LGHDT, CDR2 YNNKEL (reference sequence). V gave up 3 bases and J gave up 2 bases, with 5 bases separating them. The CDR3 nucleotides read TGTGCCAGCAGCCATCCGGCTGGGGCCAACGTCCTGACTTTC. Translating gives CASSHPAGANVLTF. Drawing the rest from reference TRBV3-1 and TRBJ2-6, the complete variable domain is DTAVSQTPKYLVTQMGNDKSIKCEQNLGHDTMYWYKQDSKKFLKIMFSYNNKELIINETVPNRFSPKSPDKAHLNLHINSLELGDSAVYFCASSHPAGANVLTFGAGSRLTVL.

The V and J genes are TRBV29-1 and TRBJ2-7; the D gene is possibly TRBD2 (5 bases). The J call may be incorrect, as the DNA end agrees better with TRBJ2-5. Germline CDR1 reads SQVTM; CDR2 reads ANQGSEA. There are 12 residues in the CDR3. Written as DNA, the CDR3 is TGCAGCGTCACTGTTCGAGGGGAGACCCAGTACTTC. The encoded protein is CSVTVRGETQYF.